The text below deals with one T cell receptor (beta chain). The target antigen is unknown. This entry comes from a study of beta chain features in type 1 diabetes. Turning to the study itself: Healthy donors and patients showed comparable age, gender and cell yields. Examined across all samples were around 110 million sorted cells.

Germline V gene data show CDR1 as SGHRS and CDR2 as YFSETQ. The V end was cut by 2 bases, the J end by 8 bases, with 8 bases between. The CDR3 consists of 12 residues. General study points: Any HLA type influence on TCRB rearrangement was left unresolved here.

The whole isolated RNA underwent reverse transcription, so sequencing captured expressed TCRB transcripts. Assay used: immunoSEQ multiplex PCR; TCRdb lists only in-frame clones, some missing. The profile covers roughly 500,000 clones, with around 30% appearing a single time and around 0.065% taken by the ten largest. This clonotype originated in a man between 18 and 29 years old in good health. The V call is TRBV5-1, the J call TRBJ2-1; maybe TRBD2 (5 bases). The sample taken for sequencing was naive CD4+ T cells from blood. The CDR3 region has the DNA TGCGCCAGCAGCTTCAGCGGAGATGAGCAGTTCTTC. It is translated as CASSFSGDEQFF.